This paragraph covers one TCR beta chain sequence. Its antigen is not identified. Together with a sample-barcoded 5' primer, a J-beta primer mix was included in a second PCR lasting roughly 6 to 12 cycles. Using its own MiXCR run on the 5' RACE reads, TCRdb lists one record per CDR3 protein. In the table there are around 2 million distinct CDR3 sequences, about 39% of which are singletons. This entry comes from a study of blood T cells in healthy people across ages. For the study at large: Template switching retrieved approximately one barcoded beta molecule for each two T cells. General study results and limits: Roughly linear declines in TCR beta diversity per million T cells occurred with age.

This receptor was obtained from a human donor in good health. Sequencing input: blood.

The CDR3 sequence is CATGWGNIPTSEQYF. CDR3 nucleotides: TGTGCCACCGGTTGGGGGAATATCCCGACAAGCGAGCAGTACTTC. This chain links TRBV2 with TRBJ2-7; tentatively, D is TRBD1 or TRBD2 (5 bases each). V lost 10 bases and J lost 6, with 25 bases in between. The CDR3 length is 15 residues. CDR1 is SNHLY, CDR2 FYNNEI, per germline. Variable domain in full (rest from reference TRBV2 and TRBJ2-7): EPEVTQTPSHQVTQMGQEVILRCVPISNHLYFYWYRQILGQKVEFLVSFYNNEISEKSEIFDDQFSVERPDGSNFTLKIRSTKLEDSAMYFCATGWGNIPTSEQYFGPGTRLTVT.